This T cell receptor (beta chain) is from a study of blood T cells in healthy people across ages. Study-wide points: CMV status of donors was unknown, possibly confounding expanded clonotype changes.

It was with a sample-barcoded 5' primer and a J-beta primer mix that a second PCR of roughly 7 to 12 cycles was run. TCRdb passed the 5' RACE reads through MiXCR, listing each CDR3 protein once. The table shows around 1,500,000 distinct CDR3 sequences, with around two fifths occurring only once. Germline values: CDR1 LGHDT, CDR2 YNNKEL (reference sequence). V lost 3 bases and J 1 base, leaving 7 bases between the germline ends. The CDR3 is made up of 14 amino acids. A word on this clonotype: Antigen: not known.

The sequence came from a woman under 30 in good health. The chain couples TRBV3-1 to TRBJ1-5; D unresolved. Sequencing input: blood. The CDR3 reads CASSQSESNQPQHF. The CDR3, as DNA: TGTGCCAGCAGCCAGTCGGAGAGCAATCAGCCCCAGCATTTT.